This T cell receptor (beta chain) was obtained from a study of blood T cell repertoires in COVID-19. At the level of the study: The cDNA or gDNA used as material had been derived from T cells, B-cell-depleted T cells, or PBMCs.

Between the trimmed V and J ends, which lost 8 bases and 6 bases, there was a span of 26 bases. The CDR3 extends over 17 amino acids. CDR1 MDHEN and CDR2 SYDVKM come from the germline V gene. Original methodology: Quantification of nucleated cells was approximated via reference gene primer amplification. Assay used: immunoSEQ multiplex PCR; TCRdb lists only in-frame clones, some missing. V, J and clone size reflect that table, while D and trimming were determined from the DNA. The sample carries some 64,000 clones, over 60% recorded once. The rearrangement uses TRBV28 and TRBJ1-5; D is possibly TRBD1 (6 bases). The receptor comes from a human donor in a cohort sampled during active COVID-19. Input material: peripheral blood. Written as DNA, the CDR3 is TGTGCCAGCTCAACCCCGGTAAAAACAGGGCTTGGTCAGCCCCAGCATTTT. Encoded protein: CASSTPVKTGLGQPQHF.